This TCR beta chain was captured by sequencing in a study of T cell responses to AZD1222 COVID-19 vaccine. The assay was immunoSEQ multiplex PCR, and TCRdb's table has in-frame clones only and misses some. In the table there are about 63,000 clones, 80% to 90% of which are singletons. Remarks on this clone: Its specificity is not known.

Study-level findings and limits: Recipients of two AZD1222 doses showed rising Spike-specific TCR breadth and depth. Repertoires were obtained only post-peak T cell response. Clonal diversity was possibly underestimated, and the donors were mostly white British, with more females.

The V gene end was trimmed by 0 bases and the J gene end by 6 bases; junction bases not matched to a gene: 4. The CDR3 runs 14 residues. The germline CDR1 and CDR2 sequences are MNHEY and SVGEGT. The clonotype was recovered from an adult who received the AZD1222 COVID-19 vaccine. This chain connects TRBV6-2 or TRBV6-3 to TRBJ1-2, with 7 positions matching TRBD1. The material sequenced was peripheral blood, taken 28 days after the second AZD1222 dose. The CDR3 here is CASSYSGGGDGYTF. DNA of the CDR3: TGTGCCAGCAGTTACTCGGGAGGGGGCGATGGCTACACCTTC.